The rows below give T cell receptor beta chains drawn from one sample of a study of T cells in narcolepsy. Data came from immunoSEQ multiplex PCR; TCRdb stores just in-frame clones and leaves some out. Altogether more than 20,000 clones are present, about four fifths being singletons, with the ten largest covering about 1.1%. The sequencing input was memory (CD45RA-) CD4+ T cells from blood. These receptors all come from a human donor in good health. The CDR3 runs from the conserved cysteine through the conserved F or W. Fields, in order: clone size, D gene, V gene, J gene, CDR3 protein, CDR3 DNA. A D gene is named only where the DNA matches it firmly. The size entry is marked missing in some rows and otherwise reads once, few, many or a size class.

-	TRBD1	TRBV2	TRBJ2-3	CASSEDRGTTDTQYF	TGTGCCAGCAGCGAAGACAGGGGGACCACAGATACGCAGTATTTT
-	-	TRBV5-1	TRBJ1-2	CASSWSTEGSYGYTF	TGCGCCAGCAGCTGGTCTACTGAGGGAAGCTATGGCTACACCTTC
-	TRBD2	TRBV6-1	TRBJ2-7	CASKRGPGENYEQYF	TGTGCCAGCAAGCGGGGCCCGGGGGAGAACTACGAGCAGTACTTC
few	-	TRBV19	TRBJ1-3	CATSQQSLSGNTIYF	TGTGCCACTAGTCAACAGAGCCTCTCTGGAAACACCATATATTTT
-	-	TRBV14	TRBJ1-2	CASSQDYGGYGYTF	TGTGCCAGCAGCCAAGATTATGGGGGGTATGGCTACACCTTC
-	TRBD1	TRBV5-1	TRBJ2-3	CASSLALDRGADTQYF	TGCGCCAGCAGCTTGGCCCTGGACAGGGGTGCAGATACGCAGTATTTT
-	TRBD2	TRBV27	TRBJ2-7	CASRRRERSEQYF	TGTGCCAGCCGGAGGCGGGAGCGCAGCGAGCAGTACTTC
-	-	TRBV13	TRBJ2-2	CASSLRLIGELFF	TGTGCCAGCAGTTTACGTCTTATAGGGGAGCTGTTTTTT
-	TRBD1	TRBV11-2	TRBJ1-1	CASSPVTGGTEAFF	TGTGCCAGCAGCCCCGTGACAGGGGGCACTGAAGCTTTCTTT
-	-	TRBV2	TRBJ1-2	CASSMDGNYGYTF	TGTGCCAGCAGCATGGACGGGAACTATGGCTACACCTTC
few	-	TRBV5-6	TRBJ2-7	CASSWRSRSYEQYF	TGTGCCAGCAGCTGGAGGAGCCGGTCCTACGAGCAGTACTTC
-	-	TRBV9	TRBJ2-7	CASSPQDYPPGEQYF	TGTGCCAGCAGCCCCCAGGACTATCCCCCTGGAGAGCAGTACTTC
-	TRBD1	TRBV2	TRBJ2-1	CASRQDRDEQFF	TGTGCCAGCAGACAGGACAGGGATGAGCAGTTCTTC
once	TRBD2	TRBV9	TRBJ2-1	CASSVQAGGPYNEQFF	TGTGCCAGCAGCGTCCAAGCGGGGGGACCCTACAATGAGCAGTTCTTC
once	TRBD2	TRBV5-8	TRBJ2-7	CASSLIGLAGAYEQYF	TGTGCCAGCAGCCTGATAGGGCTAGCGGGGGCCTACGAGCAGTACTTC
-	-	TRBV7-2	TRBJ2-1	CASSLPRRSNNEQFF	TGTGCCAGCAGCTTACCTCGCCGAAGTAACAATGAGCAGTTCTTC
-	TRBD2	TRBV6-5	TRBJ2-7	CASSGRTSGGYEQYF	TGTGCCAGCAGCGGCAGGACTAGCGGGGGGTACGAGCAGTACTTC